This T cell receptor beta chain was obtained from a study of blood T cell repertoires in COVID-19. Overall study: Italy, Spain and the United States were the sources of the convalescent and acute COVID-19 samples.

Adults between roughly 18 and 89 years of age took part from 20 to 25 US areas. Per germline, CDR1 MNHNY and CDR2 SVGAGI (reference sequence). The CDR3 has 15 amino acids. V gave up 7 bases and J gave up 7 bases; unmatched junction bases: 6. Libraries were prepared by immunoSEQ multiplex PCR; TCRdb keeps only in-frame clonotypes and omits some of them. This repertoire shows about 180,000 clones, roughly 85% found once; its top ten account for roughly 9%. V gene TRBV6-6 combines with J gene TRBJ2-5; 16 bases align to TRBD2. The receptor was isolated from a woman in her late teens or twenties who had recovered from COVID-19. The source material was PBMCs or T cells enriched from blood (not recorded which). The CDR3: CASKGTSGGDVTQYF. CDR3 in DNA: TGTGCCAGCAAAGGGACTAGCGGGGGGGACGTGACCCAGTACTTC.